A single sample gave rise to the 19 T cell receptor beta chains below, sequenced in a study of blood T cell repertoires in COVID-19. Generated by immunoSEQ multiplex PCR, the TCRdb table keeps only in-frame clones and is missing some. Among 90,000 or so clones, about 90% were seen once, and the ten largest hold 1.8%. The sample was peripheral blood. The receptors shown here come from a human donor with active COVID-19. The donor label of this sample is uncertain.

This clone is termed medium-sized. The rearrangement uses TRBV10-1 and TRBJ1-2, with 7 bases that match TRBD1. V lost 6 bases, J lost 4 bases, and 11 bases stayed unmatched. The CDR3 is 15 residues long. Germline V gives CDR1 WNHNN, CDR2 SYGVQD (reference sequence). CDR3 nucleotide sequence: TGCGCCAGCAGAGACAGGGTAAGGAGTGTCTATGGCTACACCTTC. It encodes CASRDRVRSVYGYTF.

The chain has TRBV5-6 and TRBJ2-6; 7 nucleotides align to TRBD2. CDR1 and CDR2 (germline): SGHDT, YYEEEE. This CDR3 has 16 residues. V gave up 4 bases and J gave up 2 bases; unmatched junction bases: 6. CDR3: CASSAGELTGANVLTF. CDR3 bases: TGTGCCAGCAGCGCGGGGGAGTTGACTGGGGCCAACGTCCTGACTTTC.

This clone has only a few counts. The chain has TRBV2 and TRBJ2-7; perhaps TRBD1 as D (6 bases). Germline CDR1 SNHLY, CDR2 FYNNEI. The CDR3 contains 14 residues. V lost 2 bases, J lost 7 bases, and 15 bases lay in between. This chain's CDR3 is CASSETGRGWEQYF. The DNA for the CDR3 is TGTGCCAGCAGTGAAACGGGCAGGGGATGGGAGCAGTACTTC.

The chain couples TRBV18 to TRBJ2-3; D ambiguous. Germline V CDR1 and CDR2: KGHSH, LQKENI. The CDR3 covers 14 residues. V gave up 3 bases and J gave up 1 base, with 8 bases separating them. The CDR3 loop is CASSPTSGTDTQYF. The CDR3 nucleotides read TGTGCCAGCTCACCTACTTCGGGCACAGATACGCAGTATTTT.

CDR3 region: CASSHRTGKDSPLHF. The DNA for the CDR3 is TGCGCCAGCAGCCACCGGACAGGGAAGGATTCACCCCTCCACTTT. The chain is built from TRBV4-1 and TRBJ1-6; 8 bases are shared with TRBD1. Trimming at V came to 3 bases and at J to 8 bases, leaving 6 bases not matched to a gene. Looked up from germline, CDR1 is MGHRA and CDR2 is YSYEKL. CDR3 size: 15 residues.

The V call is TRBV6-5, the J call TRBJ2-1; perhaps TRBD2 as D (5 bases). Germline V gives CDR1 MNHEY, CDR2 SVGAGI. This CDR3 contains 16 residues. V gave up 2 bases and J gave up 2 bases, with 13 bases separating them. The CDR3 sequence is CASSYGSGWPYNEQFF. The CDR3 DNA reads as TGTGCCAGCAGTTACGGTTCGGGGTGGCCCTACAATGAGCAGTTCTTC.

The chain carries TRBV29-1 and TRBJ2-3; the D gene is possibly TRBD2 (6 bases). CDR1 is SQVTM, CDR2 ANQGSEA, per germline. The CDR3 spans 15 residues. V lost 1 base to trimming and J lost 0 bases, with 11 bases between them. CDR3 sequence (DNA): TGCAGCGTTGAAGGACTAGTTTCCAGCACAGATACGCAGTATTTT. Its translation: CSVEGLVSSTDTQYF.

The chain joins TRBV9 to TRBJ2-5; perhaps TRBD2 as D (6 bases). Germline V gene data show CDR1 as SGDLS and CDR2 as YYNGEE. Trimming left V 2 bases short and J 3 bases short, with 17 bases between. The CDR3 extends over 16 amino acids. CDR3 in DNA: TGTGCCAGCAGCGTGGCGAATAGCGGATCAAAAGAGACCCAGTACTTC. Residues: CASSVANSGSKETQYF.

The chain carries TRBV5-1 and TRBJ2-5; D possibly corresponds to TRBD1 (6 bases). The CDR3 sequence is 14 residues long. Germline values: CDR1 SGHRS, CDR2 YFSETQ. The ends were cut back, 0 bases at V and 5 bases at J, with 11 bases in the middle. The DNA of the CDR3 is TGCGCCAGCAGCTTGGGGGGGCGGGCGGAGACCCAGTACTTC. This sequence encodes CASSLGGRAETQYF.

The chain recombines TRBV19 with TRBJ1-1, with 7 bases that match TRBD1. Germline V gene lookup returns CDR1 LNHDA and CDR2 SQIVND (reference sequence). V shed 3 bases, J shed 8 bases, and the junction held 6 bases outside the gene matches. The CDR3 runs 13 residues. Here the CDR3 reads CASSMSIQGEAFF. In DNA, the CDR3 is TGTGCCAGTAGTATGTCCATACAGGGGGAAGCTTTCTTT.

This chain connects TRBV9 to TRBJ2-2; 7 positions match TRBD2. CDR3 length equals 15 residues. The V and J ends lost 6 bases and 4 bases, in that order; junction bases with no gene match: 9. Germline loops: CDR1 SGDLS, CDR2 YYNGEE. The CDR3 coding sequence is TGTGCCAGCACCCCAGGAGCGGGGCTCACCGGGGAGCTGTTTTTT. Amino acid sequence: CASTPGAGLTGELFF.

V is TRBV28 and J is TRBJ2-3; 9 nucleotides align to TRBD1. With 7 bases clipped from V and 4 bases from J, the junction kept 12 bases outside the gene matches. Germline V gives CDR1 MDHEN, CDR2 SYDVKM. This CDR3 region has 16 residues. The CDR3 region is CASITTGGWTPDTQYF. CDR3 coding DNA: TGTGCCAGCATAACCACAGGGGGCTGGACTCCAGATACGCAGTATTTT.

The CDR3 loop is CASSQGGREETQYF. The CDR3 coding sequence is TGTGCCAGCAGCCAAGGTGGCAGGGAAGAGACCCAGTACTTC. J is TRBJ2-5 and V is TRBV14; a weak D match, TRBD1 (5 bases). This CDR3 contains 14 residues. Trimming cost V 1 base and J 3 bases, with 9 bases left between them. Germline V CDR1 and CDR2: SGHDN, FVKESK.

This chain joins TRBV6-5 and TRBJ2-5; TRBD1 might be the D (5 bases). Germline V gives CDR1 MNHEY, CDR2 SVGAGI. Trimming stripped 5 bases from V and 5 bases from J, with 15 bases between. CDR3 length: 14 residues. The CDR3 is CASSPNGATETQYF. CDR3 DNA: TGTGCCAGCAGTCCTAATGGGGCCACGGAGACCCAGTACTTC.

The CDR3: CASSLASGGADTQYF. The CDR3 DNA sequence: TGTGCCAGCAGTCTGGCTAGCGGGGGGGCAGATACGCAGTATTTT. The genes are TRBV3-1 (or the pseudogene TRBV3-2) and TRBJ2-3; 12 bases fit TRBD2. This CDR3 has 15 amino acids. Germline trimming cut 6 bases from V and 4 bases from J; bases unmatched to any gene: 5. CDR1 is LGHDT and CDR2 is YNNKEL in the germline V gene (reference sequence).

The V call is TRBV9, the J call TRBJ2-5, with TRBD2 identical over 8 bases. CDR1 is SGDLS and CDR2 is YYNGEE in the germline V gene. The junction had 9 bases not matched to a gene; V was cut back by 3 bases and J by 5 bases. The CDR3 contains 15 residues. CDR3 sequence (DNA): TGTGCCAGCAGCGGGAGCGGGGGCCGGGGGGAGACCCAGTACTTC. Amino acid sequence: CASSGSGGRGETQYF.

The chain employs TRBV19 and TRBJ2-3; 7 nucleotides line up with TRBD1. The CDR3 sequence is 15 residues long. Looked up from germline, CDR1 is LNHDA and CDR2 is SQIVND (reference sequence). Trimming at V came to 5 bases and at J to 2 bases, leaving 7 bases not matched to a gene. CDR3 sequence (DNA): TGTGCCAGTAGTGAGGACAGGAGATTCACAGATACGCAGTATTTT. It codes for CASSEDRRFTDTQYF.

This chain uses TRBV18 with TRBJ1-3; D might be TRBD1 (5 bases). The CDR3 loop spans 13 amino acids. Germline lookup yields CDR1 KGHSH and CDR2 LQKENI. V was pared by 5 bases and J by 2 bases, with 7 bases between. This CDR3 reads CASSEGAGNTIYF. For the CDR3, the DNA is TGTGCCAGCTCAGAAGGGGCTGGAAACACCATATATTTT. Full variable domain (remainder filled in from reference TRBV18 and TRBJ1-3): NAGVMQNPRHLVRRRGQEARLRCSPMKGHSHVYWYRQLPEEGLKFMVYLQKENIIDESGMPKERFSAEFPKEGPSILRIQQVVRGDSAAYFCASSEGAGNTIYFGEGSWLTVV.

CDR3 bases: TGTGCCAGCAGGCCCTCCGGGATTACGACAGATACGCAGTATTTT. Its translation is CASRPSGITTDTQYF. The gene calls are TRBV6-5 and TRBJ2-3; D is perhaps TRBD2 (5 bases). In germline, CDR1 is MNHEY, CDR2 SVGAGI. Trimming left V 6 bases short and J 3 bases short, with 16 bases between. This CDR3 has 15 residues.